These T cell receptor beta chains were read from a single sample in a study of blood T cell repertoires in COVID-19. Repertoires were generated with immunoSEQ multiplex PCR, while TCRdb's copy carries only in-frame clones and drops some. Of about 33,000 clones listed, 70% to 90% are singletons. Material for sequencing was peripheral blood. The source is a human donor in a cohort sampled during active COVID-19. Each CDR3 is given with its conserved first and last residue.

TRBV19	15	TRBJ1-1	CASNSRGGLGTEAFF
TRBV7-3	15	TRBJ2-7	CASSLQGAGAYEQYF
TRBV9	17	TRBJ2-5	CASSVGGAGGFWETQYF
TRBV7-8	14	TRBJ2-2	CASSLVANTGELFF
TRBV7-6	14	TRBJ1-2	CASSLTADSYGYTF
TRBV7-2	14	TRBJ2-3	CASSLVGGPDTQYF
TRBV21-1	11	TRBJ2-3	CASSKTNTQYF
TRBV11-3	13	TRBJ2-1	CASSRAGPPEQFF
TRBV5-1	16	TRBJ2-2	CASSLRSQHNTGELFF
TRBV7-8	14	TRBJ1-1	CASSLEEQNTEAFF
TRBV2	15	TRBJ1-1	CASAQSGQETSEAFF
TRBV11-2	13	TRBJ2-5	CASSRGRQETQYF
TRBV4-3	17	TRBJ2-2	CASSHGLAGDMTGELFF
TRBV4-1	18	TRBJ2-1	CASSQDHAVGVKANEQFF
TRBV2	14	TRBJ2-7	CASSEGRGSYEQYF
TRBV21-1	16	TRBJ2-3	CASSRSGSANTDTQYF